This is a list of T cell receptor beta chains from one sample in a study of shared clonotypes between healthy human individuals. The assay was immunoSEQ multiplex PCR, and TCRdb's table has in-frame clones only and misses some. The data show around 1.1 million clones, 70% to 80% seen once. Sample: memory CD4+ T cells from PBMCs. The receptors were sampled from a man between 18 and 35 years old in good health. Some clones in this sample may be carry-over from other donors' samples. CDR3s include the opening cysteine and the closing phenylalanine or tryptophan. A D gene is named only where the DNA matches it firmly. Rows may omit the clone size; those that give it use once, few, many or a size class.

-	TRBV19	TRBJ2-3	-	CASSIGKGTDTQYF	TGTGCCAGTAGTATCGGAAAAGGCACAGATACGCAGTATTTT
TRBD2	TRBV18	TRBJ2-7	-	CASSPGREAYEQYF	TGTGCCAGCTCACCAGGGCGGGAGGCCTACGAGCAGTACTTC
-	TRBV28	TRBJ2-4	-	CASSKLLAKNIQYF	TGTGCCAGCAGCAAACTTCTAGCCAAAAACATTCAGTACTTC
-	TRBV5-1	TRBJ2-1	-	CASSLGGAGNEQFF	TGCGCCAGCAGCTTGGGCGGCGCGGGCAATGAGCAGTTCTTC
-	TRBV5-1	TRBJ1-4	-	CASSFLGRTNEKLFF	TGCGCCAGCAGCTTCTTGGGACGAACGAATGAAAAACTGTTTTTT
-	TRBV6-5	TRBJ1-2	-	CASSFGTLYGYTF	TGTGCCAGCAGCTTCGGGACTCTCTATGGCTACACCTTC
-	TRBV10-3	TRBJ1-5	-	CAISERDGTNQPQHF	TGTGCCATCAGTGAAAGGGACGGGACTAATCAGCCCCAGCATTTT
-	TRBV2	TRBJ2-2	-	CASGEDQPRVGELFF	TGTGCCAGTGGAGAGGATCAGCCACGGGTCGGGGAGCTGTTTTTT
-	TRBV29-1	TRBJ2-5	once	CSVGGGRAETQYF	TGCAGCGTTGGAGGGGGGAGGGCGGAGACCCAGTACTTC
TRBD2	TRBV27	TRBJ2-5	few	CASSPLAGGTQYF	TGTGCCAGCAGTCCCTTAGCGGGGGGGACCCAGTACTTC
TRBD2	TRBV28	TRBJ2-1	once	CASSPLAGGTNEQFF	TGTGCCAGCAGTCCCTTAGCGGGAGGAACGAATGAGCAGTTCTTC
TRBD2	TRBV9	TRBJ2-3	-	CASSAVPTSGDTQYF	TGTGCCAGCAGCGCCGTCCCGACTAGCGGAGATACGCAGTATTTT
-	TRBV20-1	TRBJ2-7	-	CSAATVYEQYF	TGCAGTGCGGCGACGGTCTACGAGCAGTACTTC
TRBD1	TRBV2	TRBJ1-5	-	CASIVDRGRQPQHF	TGTGCCAGCATCGTGGACAGGGGGCGTCAGCCCCAGCATTTT
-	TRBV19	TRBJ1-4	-	CASSINGRREKLFF	TGTGCCAGTAGTATAAACGGACGGAGGGAAAAACTGTTTTTT
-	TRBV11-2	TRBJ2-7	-	CASSFRLTGSLYEQYF	TGTGCCAGCAGCTTTCGATTGACAGGAAGTTTGTACGAGCAGTACTTC
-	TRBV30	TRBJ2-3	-	CAWSPIGGEGQYF	TGTGCCTGGAGTCCAATAGGTGGAGAGGGGCAGTATTTT
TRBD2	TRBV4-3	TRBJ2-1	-	CASSQAGLAYNEQFF	TGCGCCAGCAGCCAAGCGGGACTAGCCTACAATGAGCAGTTCTTC
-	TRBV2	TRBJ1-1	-	CASSDGEGTEAFF	TGTGCCAGCAGTGATGGGGAAGGGACTGAAGCTTTCTTT
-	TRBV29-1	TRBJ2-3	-	CSVEDSGARFGAQYF	TGCAGCGTTGAAGATTCCGGGGCCCGTTTTGGGGCGCAGTATTTT
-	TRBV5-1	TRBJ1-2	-	CASSLEAPGYGYTF	TGCGCCAGCAGCTTGGAGGCGCCCGGCTATGGCTACACCTTC
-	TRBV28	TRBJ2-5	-	CASRGDSETQYF	TGTGCCAGCAGAGGGGACTCAGAGACCCAGTACTTC
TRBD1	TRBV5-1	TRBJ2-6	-	CASSPGQGPLSGANVLTF	TGCGCCAGCAGCCCCGGACAGGGGCCCCTATCTGGGGCCAACGTCCTGACTTTC
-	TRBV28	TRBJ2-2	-	CASSLISAGELFF	TGTGCCAGCAGTTTAATATCTGCCGGGGAGCTGTTTTTT
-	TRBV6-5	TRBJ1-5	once	CASSLIRDQPQHF	TGTGCCAGCAGCCTCATACGGGATCAGCCCCAGCATTTT
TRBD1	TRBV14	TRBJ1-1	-	CASSRTGGTEAFF	TGTGCCAGCAGCCGCACAGGGGGCACTGAAGCTTTCTTT
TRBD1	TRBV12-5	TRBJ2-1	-	CASGPGQGRYNEQFF	TGTGCTAGTGGTCCTGGACAGGGGCGATACAATGAGCAGTTCTTC
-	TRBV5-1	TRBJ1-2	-	CASRNLWVNRDYGYTF	TGCGCCAGCAGGAATTTATGGGTTAATAGGGATTATGGCTACACCTTC
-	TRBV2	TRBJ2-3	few	CASSDVSGWGISQDTQYF	TGTGCCAGCAGTGACGTCTCCGGGTGGGGGATCTCCCAAGATACGCAGTATTTT